What follows describes a single TCR beta chain. Its matching antigen is unknown. The sample originates from a study of cytomegalovirus exposure and HLA in healthy donors. Study conclusions and caveats: A list of more than 150 TCR beta chains associated with cytomegalovirus was given. As a later analysis showed, several of the most significant clusters appeared to be linked to common viral pathogens.

The CDR3 is 12 residues long. The junction had 5 bases not matched to a gene; V was cut back by 5 bases and J by 7 bases. Germline V gives CDR1 MDHEN, CDR2 SYDVKM. Researchers ran the PCR with 60 Vbeta and 13 Jbeta primers. Using immunoSEQ multiplex PCR, the repertoire was profiled, and TCRdb retains in-frame clones only, with some absent. The sample contains about 120,000 clones, 70% to 85% of which appear only once. This clonotype originated in a man aged 18 to 30 in good health and CMV-seropositive. Sequences were obtained from PBMCs. The J gene is TRBJ2-7, the V gene TRBV28; 7 bases fit TRBD1. CDR3 sequence reads: CASSRQGWEQYF. The DNA for the CDR3 is TGTGCCAGCAGTCGACAGGGCTGGGAGCAGTACTTC.